This T cell receptor (beta chain) was found in a study of T cell repertoires in cytomegalovirus infection. Across the whole study: Epitope selection comprised recently identified HLA-C-restricted CMV epitopes and well-studied HLA-B-restricted CMV epitopes. Indications came from public TCR beta signatures; they pointed to CMV infection and to a matching HLA type.

Study-wide findings and caveats: The response measured ex vivo was dominated by TCR beta clonotypes (HLA-C-restricted and CMV-specific). Summed public TCR beta family frequency identified CMV carriers bearing the relevant HLA.

Note on this clonotype: Its cognate antigen is unknown.

TCRdb itself ran the reads through MiXCR, one entry per CDR3 protein. The sample consists of a few hundred thousand distinct CDR3 sequences, about 33% of them appearing once. The sequenced sample was cultured PBMCs, obtained from culture after CMV antigen stimulation. The clonotype comes from a human donor in good health (CMV status not recorded). Some clones in this sample may be carry-over from other donors' samples.

As DNA, the CDR3 is TGTGCCAGCAGTTTGACAGGGAGGGAAAAACTGTTTTTT. This translates into CASSLTGREKLFF. The rearrangement links TRBV12-3 or TRBV12-4 to TRBJ1-4; 7 bases fit TRBD1. This CDR3 contains 13 residues. V shed 3 bases and J 8 bases; nucleotides not matched to a gene: 3.